This TCR beta chain is drawn from a study of metastatic and nonmetastatic thyroid tumors. V was pared by 7 bases and J by 6 bases, with 15 bases between. This CDR3 contains 13 residues. Per the study methods: Construction of a distant-metastasis classifier for papillary thyroid cancer relied on CDR3 differences across clinicopathological groups. TCRdb ran MiXCR on the PCR reads. The V and J calls follow TCRdb's processing rather than the paper's. This sample carries tens of thousands of clones, 12% to 15% of them seen once, and the ten largest clones take more than 6.5%. No patient received treatment before thyroid surgery. This clone occurred many times.

The sequence was obtained from a male donor with papillary thyroid cancer or a benign thyroid nodule (not recorded which). Some clones in this sample may be carry-over from other donors' samples. Sequenced: blood. This chain links TRBV12-3 or TRBV12-4 with TRBJ1-2, with TRBD1 as a possible D gene (6 bases). The CDR3 nucleotides read TGTGCCAGCATCAACAGGGCCGAGGATGGCTACACCTTC. Protein product: CASINRAEDGYTF.